The clone carrying this T cell receptor (beta chain) came up many times. The record originates from a study of human T cells and chemical hapten exposure. Time point given: healthy volunteer bleed at 2 weeks. Someone pulled total RNA out of unfractionated whole blood. TCRdb reprocessed the RACE reads via MiXCR and lists one record per CDR3 protein. The repertoire includes approximately 97,000 distinct CDR3 sequences, approximately 9.7% of them detected once, and about 3.1% sits in the top ten. The CDR3 has 15 residues. Trimming left V 0 bases short and J 3 bases short, with 10 bases between. The V and J genes are TRBV12-3 or TRBV12-4 and TRBJ2-3, with D possibly matching TRBD1 (5 bases). The sample consisted of whole blood. The origin of this receptor is a female donor in good health. Some clones in this sample may be carry-over from other donors' samples. CDR3 nucleotides: TGTGCCAGCAGTTTAGCAGGGCAGGGTACAGATACGCAGTATTTT. As protein: CASSLAGQGTDTQYF.